Each of the 13 T cell receptor beta chains below was sequenced from the same sample in a study of blood T cells in healthy people across ages. The use of a sample-barcoded 5' primer and a J-beta primer mix characterized a second PCR of roughly 7 to 11 cycles. A single record per CDR3 protein comes from TCRdb applying MiXCR to the 5' RACE reads. The sample contains about 640,000 distinct CDR3 sequences, around 54% of which appear only once. The sample comprised blood. These receptors all come from a man aged 60 to 69 in good health.

J is TRBJ1-2 and V is TRBV12-3 or TRBV12-4, with 7 bases aligning to TRBD1. V was clipped by 3 bases and J by 7 bases; unmatched bases: 14. CDR3 length: 16 residues. CDR3 amino acids: CASSFHDREAYCGYTF. In DNA, the CDR3 is TGTGCCAGCAGTTTCCACGACAGGGAAGCTTATTGTGGCTACACCTTC.

In nucleotides, the CDR3 is TGTGCCATCAGTGAAGTCCCTCAGGGCGAGCAGTACTTC. It is translated as CAISEVPQGEQYF. The V call is TRBV10-3, the J call TRBJ2-7, with D perhaps TRBD1 (5 bases). The CDR3 extends over 13 amino acids. V shed 3 bases and J shed 6 bases, with 12 bases lying between them. Looked up from germline, CDR1 is ENHRY and CDR2 is SYGVKD.

The gene calls are TRBV3-1 and TRBJ2-3, with TRBD2 as a possible D gene (5 bases). CDR3 length: 13 amino acids. V lost 2 bases, J lost 5 bases, and 8 bases lay in between. Per germline, CDR1 LGHDT and CDR2 YNNKEL (reference sequence). The CDR3 sequence: CASSQKAEDTQYF. The DNA of the CDR3 is TGTGCCAGCAGCCAAAAAGCGGAAGATACGCAGTATTTT.

The chain joins TRBV5-1 to TRBJ2-3; D may be TRBD2 (5 bases). Germline lookup yields CDR1 SGHRS and CDR2 YFSETQ. Trimming removed 6 bases at V and 5 bases at J, with 16 bases between. The CDR3 covers 14 residues. CDR3 nucleotides: TGCGCCAGCAATACGGCCCCAGGAGGAGATACGCAGTATTTT. Amino acids: CASNTAPGGDTQYF.

The V and J genes are TRBV6-2 or TRBV6-3 and TRBJ1-2; D perhaps matches TRBD1 (6 bases). Trimming pared 5 bases from V and 3 bases from J, leaving 13 bases between. Germline values: CDR1 MNHEY, CDR2 SVGEGT. The CDR3 extends over 14 amino acids. The CDR3 nucleotides read TGTGCCAGCAGTAGGACGGGGGCGCACTATGGCTACACCTTC. It encodes CASSRTGAHYGYTF.

J is TRBJ2-5 and V is TRBV12-3 or TRBV12-4; D is unresolved. CDR3 length equals 13 residues. V was cut by 5 bases and J by 7 bases, with 14 bases left in between. The DNA of the CDR3 is TGTGCCAGCAGTCCATCCTCCGCCGCGACCCAGTACTTC. Translated, it gives CASSPSSAATQYF.

J is TRBJ2-5 and V is TRBV4-2; 10 positions match TRBD2. The J call is doubtful: the DNA matches TRBJ2-7 better. The CDR3 spans 16 residues. Germline V gives CDR1 LGHNA, CDR2 YNFKEQ. The CDR3 DNA reads as TGTGCCAGCAGCCAAGACGCTAGCGGGGGCCTTTACGAGCAGTACTTC. This encodes CASSQDASGGLYEQYF.

This clonotype was found a few times. The chain has TRBV20-1 and TRBJ1-2; D ambiguous. V shed 2 bases and J shed 1 base, with 5 bases lying between them. CDR1 is DFQATT and CDR2 is SNEGSKA in the germline V gene (reference sequence). This CDR3 comprises 12 residues. In DNA form, the CDR3 reads TGCAGTGCTAGATTTTATAACTATGGCTACACCTTC. Its translation is CSARFYNYGYTF.

CDR3 in amino acids: CASSQAADTQYF. In DNA form, the CDR3 reads TGCGCCAGCAGCCAAGCAGCCGATACGCAGTATTTT. This chain connects TRBV4-1 to TRBJ2-3; D is unclear. The germline CDR1 and CDR2 sequences are MGHRA and YSYEKL. V lost 1 base and J 6 bases, leaving 5 bases between the germline ends. This CDR3 spans 12 amino acids.

Note on this clonotype: Since a much larger clone is just one base distant, this may be a read error. The chain is built from TRBV7-9 and TRBJ2-4; the D call may be TRBD1 or TRBD2 (5 bases each). The J call may be in error: the DNA end matches TRBJ2-7 better. Germline V gives CDR1 SEHNR, CDR2 FQNEAQ (reference sequence). The CDR3 sequence is 12 residues long. The CDR3 sequence: CASSPGTHEQYF. The CDR3 DNA reads TGTGCCAGCAGCCCCGGGACCCACGAGCAGTACTTC.

This clonotype was counted once. This chain connects TRBV5-1 to TRBJ1-1; D is possibly TRBD1 (5 bases). The germline V gene has CDR1 SGHRS and CDR2 YFSETQ. Trimming took 0 bases from V and 8 from J, leaving 20 bases between them. The CDR3 totals 16 residues. CDR3 sequence reads: CASSLGGAWGTEEAFF. In DNA, the CDR3 is TGCGCCAGCAGCTTGGGAGGGGCCTGGGGGACCGAGGAAGCTTTCTTT.

The CDR3 DNA reads TGTGCCAGCAGCCCAGTGATGGGGACCAAGAGGGGCTACACCTTC. It encodes CASSPVMGTKRGYTF. This chain links TRBV9 with TRBJ1-2, with D possibly TRBD1 on 5 matching bases. Germline CDR1 and CDR2: SGDLS and YYNGEE. Trimming pared 4 bases from V and 8 bases from J, leaving 21 bases between. This CDR3 has 15 residues.

CDR3 nucleotide sequence: TGCAGTGCAAGGCGGCTCCCTTCGCAAGAGACCCAGTACTTC. This sequence encodes CSARRLPSQETQYF. The chain carries TRBV20-1 and TRBJ2-5; D is undetermined. The length of the CDR3 is 14 residues. Per the germline V gene, CDR1 is DFQATT and CDR2 is SNEGSKA (reference sequence). Trimming took 6 bases from V and 2 from J, leaving 16 bases between them.